The 16 T cell receptor beta chains below all came from one sample that was sequenced in a study of shared clonotypes between healthy human individuals. The repertoire was sequenced with immunoSEQ multiplex PCR; TCRdb's copy has only in-frame clones and lacks some. The sample lists some 2,100,000 clones; approximately 94% were seen once. Naive CD8 cells, CD45RO-negative and positively selected for CCR7, excluded terminally differentiated effector memory CD45RA+ cells. The sequenced sample was naive CD8+ T cells from PBMCs. These receptors all stem from a man in his late teens or twenties in good health. Some clones in this sample may be carry-over from other donors' samples.

Remarks on this clone: Other DNA sequences from this sample encode an identical CDR3 as well. The gene calls are TRBV7-9 and TRBJ1-2; D is undetermined. Trimming pared 0 bases from V and 5 bases from J, leaving 10 bases between. CDR3 length: 14 amino acids. Germline-derived CDR1 and CDR2 are SEHNR and FQNEAQ (reference sequence). CDR3 amino acids: CASSLAPASYGYTF. CDR3 coding DNA: TGTGCCAGCAGCTTAGCCCCAGCGTCTTATGGCTACACCTTC.

The rearrangement uses TRBV27 and TRBJ2-7; the match to TRBD2 covers 11 bases. This CDR3 contains 16 residues. The ends lost 4 bases at V and 0 bases at J; junction bases unmatched: 5. Germline-derived CDR1 and CDR2 are MNHEY and SMNVEV (reference sequence). The CDR3: CASSWSSGRVSYEQYF. CDR3 DNA: TGTGCCAGCAGTTGGAGTAGCGGGAGGGTCTCCTACGAGCAGTACTTC.

V gene TRBV4-3 combines with J gene TRBJ2-1; possible D gene TRBD2, 6 bases. The CDR3 is 13 residues long. V lost 2 bases and J 8 bases, leaving 10 bases between the germline ends. Germline V gene lookup returns CDR1 LGHNA and CDR2 YSLEER. The CDR3, as DNA: TGCGCCAGCAGCCAACTGGAGGGGCATGAGCAGTTCTTC. Translating gives CASSQLEGHEQFF.

CDR3 amino acids: CARGGGGPTARWNEQFF. The CDR3 DNA is TGTGCCCGTGGAGGGGGCGGCCCCACAGCAAGGTGGAATGAGCAGTTCTTC. The rearrangement uses TRBV30 and TRBJ2-1; tentative D call: TRBD1 (7 bases). The CDR3 consists of 17 residues. Germline values: CDR1 GTSNPN, CDR2 SVGIG (reference sequence). Trimming shortened V by 8 bases and J by 7 bases, and 30 bases separated the two germline ends.

A word on this clone: This sample includes further DNA sequences coding for the same CDR3. The CDR3 spells CASSLDAETQYF. CDR3 DNA sequence: TGTGCCAGCAGCTTAGATGCGGAGACCCAGTACTTC. The V and J genes are TRBV11-2 and TRBJ2-5, with D unresolved. Between the trimmed V and J ends, which lost 0 bases and 5 bases, there was a span of 4 bases. CDR3 length: 12 amino acids. The germline gives CDR1 SGHAT, CDR2 FQNNGV.

The chain combines TRBV5-5 with TRBJ2-4, with D uncertain. CDR3 length: 14 amino acids. V was trimmed by 3 bases and J by 0 bases, leaving 7 bases between them. Germline lookup yields CDR1 SGHKS and CDR2 YYEKEE (reference sequence). CDR3 sequence: CASSSDLAKNIQYF. The CDR3 bases are TGTGCCAGCAGCTCAGATCTAGCCAAAAACATTCAGTACTTC.

The chain has TRBV15 and TRBJ2-3, with 14 positions matching TRBD2. Looked up from germline, CDR1 is LNHNV and CDR2 is YYDKDF (reference sequence). CDR3 length equals 18 residues. The V gene end was trimmed by 1 base and the J gene end by 2 bases; junction bases not matched to a gene: 5. For the CDR3, the DNA is TGTGCCACCAGCAGAGGACTAGCGGGAGGGAACCCCACAGATACGCAGTATTTT. Translated, it gives CATSRGLAGGNPTDTQYF.

V gene TRBV6-1 combines with J gene TRBJ2-1, with 8 bases matching TRBD2. The junction had 10 bases not matched to a gene; V was cut back by 3 bases and J by 6 bases. CDR1 and CDR2 (germline): MNHNS, SASEGT. The CDR3 spans 16 residues. The CDR3 coding sequence is TGTGCCAGCAGTGATAGCGGGACGCCAAATCCCAATGAGCAGTTCTTC. Residues: CASSDSGTPNPNEQFF.

The chain has TRBV4-3 and TRBJ2-1; 8 bases align to TRBD2. The CDR3 sequence is 16 residues long. V trimming: 0 bases; J trimming: 10 bases; junction bases outside the gene matches: 11. The V gene's germline CDR1 is LGHNA and CDR2 YSLEER. CDR3 loop: CASSQDHGREAGEQFF. CDR3 coding DNA: TGCGCCAGCAGCCAAGATCATGGGCGGGAGGCCGGGGAGCAGTTCTTC.

The chain has TRBV5-6 and TRBJ2-5; 8 bases align to TRBD2. Unmatched junction bases numbered 12, after V lost 0 bases and J lost 5 bases. There are 17 residues in the CDR3. Germline lookup yields CDR1 SGHDT and CDR2 YYEEEE. The CDR3 DNA reads TGTGCCAGCAGCTTGGGGTCCGGGAGGGCGGCTGCCGAGACCCAGTACTTC. Amino acids: CASSLGSGRAAAETQYF.

The CDR3 DNA reads TGTGCCAGCAGTGAAACATACAGGGAGCAGTACTTC. It is translated as CASSETYREQYF. This rearrangement joins TRBV28 to TRBJ2-7; D perhaps matches TRBD1 (5 bases). Germline V lookup: CDR1 MDHEN, CDR2 SYDVKM. The CDR3 runs to 12 residues. Trimming pared 5 bases from V and 7 bases from J, leaving 12 bases between. Full variable domain (outside the CDR3, taken from reference TRBV28 and TRBJ2-7): DVKVTQSSRYLVKRTGEKVFLECVQDMDHENMFWYRQDPGLGLRLIYFSYDVKMKEKGDIPEGYSVSREKKERFSLILESASTNQTSMYLCASSETYREQYFGPGTRLTVT.

The V call is TRBV7-9, the J call TRBJ1-2; the match to TRBD1 covers 9 bases. CDR3 length: 16 residues. Germline assignment: CDR1 SEHNR and CDR2 FQNEAQ (reference sequence). V shed 2 bases and J 5 bases; nucleotides not matched to a gene: 9. The CDR3 coding sequence is TGTGCCAGCAGCTTACGACAGGGGGAAACAGGGTATGGCTACACCTTC. It specifies CASSLRQGETGYGYTF.

The chain uses TRBV27 and TRBJ1-1; D possibly corresponds to TRBD1 (6 bases). V was shortened by 3 bases and J by 4 bases, with 15 bases between the two germline ends. The CDR3 is 15 residues long. Germline values: CDR1 MNHEY, CDR2 SMNVEV (reference sequence). The CDR3 region is CASSLWGGAVTEAFF. Written as DNA, the CDR3 is TGTGCCAGCAGTTTGTGGGGGGGCGCGGTCACTGAAGCTTTCTTT.

This clone showed up just once. The chain joins TRBV4-3 to TRBJ1-1; a possible D gene is TRBD1 (5 bases). Between the trimmed V and J ends, which lost 1 base and 4 bases, there was a span of 10 bases. The CDR3 has 14 amino acids. CDR1 LGHNA and CDR2 YSLEER come from the germline V gene. CDR3 sequence reads: CASSQANGGTEAFF. CDR3 DNA: TGCGCCAGCAGCCAAGCAAACGGGGGCACTGAAGCTTTCTTT.

The chain has TRBV9 and TRBJ2-1; the D gene is possibly TRBD1 (5 bases). CDR1 SGDLS and CDR2 YYNGEE come from the germline V gene. The CDR3 totals 15 residues. Trimming cost V 0 bases and J 7 bases, with 14 bases left between them. In nucleotides, the CDR3 is TGTGCCAGCAGCGTAGGCCAGGGTCTGACGAATGAGCAGTTCTTC. This gives the protein CASSVGQGLTNEQFF.

Note on this clone: Other DNA sequences in this sample translate to the same CDR3. The chain employs TRBV27 and TRBJ2-1, with 7 bases matching TRBD2. The CDR3 extends over 15 amino acids. Germline V CDR1 and CDR2: MNHEY, SMNVEV (reference sequence). Losses at the gene ends were 3 bases for V and 2 bases for J; bases not matched to a gene: 4. DNA for the CDR3: TGTGCCAGCAGTTTGGGGGGGACCCCCTACAATGAGCAGTTCTTC. Protein sequence: CASSLGGTPYNEQFF.